The next 10 T cell receptor beta chains were all read from a single sample in a study of molecular identifiers for immune sequencing clone quantification. TCRdb used MiXCR to reprocess the PCR reads, holding one entry per CDR3 protein. The repertoire holds roughly 55,000 distinct CDR3 sequences, with around 34% as singletons. Source material: naive CD8+ T cells from blood, with Jurkat cell RNA spiked in. This sample's subset: FACS-sorted CD8+CD4-CCR7+CD45RA+ naive T cells. The receptors come from a human donor in good health. Some libraries in this study had Jurkat cell RNA spiked in.

This clonotype was observed a handful of times. The V call is TRBV10-2, the J call TRBJ2-5, with a possible D match to TRBD2 (5 bases). V was cut by 4 bases and J by 7 bases, with 10 bases left in between. Germline values: CDR1 WSHSY, CDR2 SAAADI. The CDR3 covers 12 residues. CDR3 amino acids: CASSAGYGTQYF. The CDR3 DNA follows: TGCGCCAGCAGTGCGGGGTATGGGACCCAGTACTTC.

This clonotype was counted at least ten times. For the CDR3, the DNA is TGTGCCAGCAGTTTCCCAGATTACACTGAAGCTTTCTTT. Encoded protein: CASSFPDYTEAFF. V and J are TRBV28 and TRBJ1-1; D is unresolved. Germline-derived CDR1 and CDR2 are MDHEN and SYDVKM. V shed 3 bases and J shed 3 bases, with 8 bases lying between them. The CDR3 covers 13 residues.

A note on this clonotype: This could be a read error, since a much larger clone is one nucleotide away. The V and J genes are TRBV28 and TRBJ2-3; TRBD1 matches at 8 bases. The ends lost 3 bases at V and 2 bases at J; junction bases unmatched: 19. The CDR3 covers 20 residues. CDR1 and CDR2 from the germline V gene are MDHEN and SYDVKM. CDR3 in amino acids: CASSFPLQGAAANYTDTQYF. The CDR3 DNA follows: TGTGCCAGCAGTTTCCCCCTTCAGGGGGCGGCGGCTAATTACACAGATACGCAGTATTTT.

At least ten counts were recorded for this clonotype. V gene TRBV29-1 combines with J gene TRBJ2-5; 8 bases are shared with TRBD2. Germline trimming cut 6 bases from V and 4 bases from J; bases unmatched to any gene: 7. Germline-derived CDR1 and CDR2 are SQVTM and ANQGSEA. The length of the CDR3 is 13 residues. DNA for the CDR3: TGCAGCGTGAACGGGAGGGGGGGAGAGACCCAGTACTTC. This translates into CSVNGRGGETQYF.

The rearrangement uses TRBV9 and TRBJ2-3; either TRBD1 or TRBD2 may supply D (5 bases each). Germline values: CDR1 SGDLS, CDR2 YYNGEE. The V end lost 3 bases, the J end lost 9 bases, and 17 bases lay between the germline ends. CDR3 length: 14 residues. CDR3 in DNA: TGTGCCAGCAGCGCCGGGACGGCATTGGTGACGCAGTATTTT. Its protein is CASSAGTALVTQYF.

V usage is TRBV28 and J usage is TRBJ2-7; D perhaps matches TRBD2 (5 bases). Trimming cost V 7 bases and J 5 bases, with 15 bases left between them. The CDR3 spans 13 residues. Germline values: CDR1 MDHEN, CDR2 SYDVKM. CDR3 bases: TGTGCCAGCAACCGGAGGTACGAAGACGAGCAGTACTTC. Translation: CASNRRYEDEQYF.

This clonotype was counted many times. V is TRBV7-2 and J is TRBJ2-1; D is uncertain. V lost 7 bases and J lost 4, with 8 bases in between. The CDR3 covers 12 residues. The germline gives CDR1 SGHTA, CDR2 FQGNSA. The DNA for the CDR3 is TGTGCCAGCACCGCCCCTTACAATGAGCAGTTCTTC. Translation gives CASTAPYNEQFF.

This rearrangement joins TRBV6-2 or TRBV6-3 to TRBJ2-7; D not certain. Per the germline V gene, CDR1 is MNHEY and CDR2 is SVGEGT. This CDR3 is built from 13 residues. V gave up 2 bases and J gave up 2 bases, with 7 bases separating them. CDR3 sequence (DNA): TGTGCCAGCAGTTACAGGGCAGCCTACGAGCAGTACTTC. It yields the protein CASSYRAAYEQYF.

Turning to this clonotype: Since the CDR3 does not end with the conserved phenylalanine or tryptophan, this likely comes from a read error. The rearrangement uses TRBV7-9 and TRBJ2-7, with D tentatively TRBD1 (7 bases). The CDR3 sequence is 14 residues long. Trimming stripped 8 bases from V and 4 bases from J, with 18 bases between. Germline V gene data show CDR1 as SEHNR and CDR2 as FQNEAQ (reference sequence). CDR3 amino acids: CASGREGAGYEQYY. DNA for the CDR3: TGTGCCAGCGGAAGAGAGGGGGCGGGGTACGAGCAGTACTAT.

This clonotype was seen just once. The junction shows a germline mismatch at one end, possibly a read error. The chain uses TRBV12-3 or TRBV12-4 and TRBJ2-3; the match to TRBD2 covers 13 bases. The CDR3 contains 18 residues. The CDR3 DNA reads as TGTGCCAGCAGTTACACAAGACTAGCGGGAGGCCGCACAGATATGCAGTATTTT. The encoded protein is CASSYTRLAGGRTDMQYF.